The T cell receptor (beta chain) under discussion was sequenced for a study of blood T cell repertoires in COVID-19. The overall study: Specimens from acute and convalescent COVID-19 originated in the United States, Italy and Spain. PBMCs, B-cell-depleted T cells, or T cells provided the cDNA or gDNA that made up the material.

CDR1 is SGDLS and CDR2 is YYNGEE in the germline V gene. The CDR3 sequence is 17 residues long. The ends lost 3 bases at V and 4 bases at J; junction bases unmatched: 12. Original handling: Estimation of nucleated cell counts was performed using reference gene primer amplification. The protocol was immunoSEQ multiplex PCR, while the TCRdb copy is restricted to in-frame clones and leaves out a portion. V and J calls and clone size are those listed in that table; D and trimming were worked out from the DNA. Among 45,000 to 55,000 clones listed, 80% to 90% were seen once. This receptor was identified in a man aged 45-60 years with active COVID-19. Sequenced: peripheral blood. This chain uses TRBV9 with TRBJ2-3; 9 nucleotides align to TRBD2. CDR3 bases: TGTGCCAGCAGCGGCGTAGCTAGGGGCGGGGGGGCAGATACGCAGTATTTT. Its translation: CASSGVARGGGADTQYF.